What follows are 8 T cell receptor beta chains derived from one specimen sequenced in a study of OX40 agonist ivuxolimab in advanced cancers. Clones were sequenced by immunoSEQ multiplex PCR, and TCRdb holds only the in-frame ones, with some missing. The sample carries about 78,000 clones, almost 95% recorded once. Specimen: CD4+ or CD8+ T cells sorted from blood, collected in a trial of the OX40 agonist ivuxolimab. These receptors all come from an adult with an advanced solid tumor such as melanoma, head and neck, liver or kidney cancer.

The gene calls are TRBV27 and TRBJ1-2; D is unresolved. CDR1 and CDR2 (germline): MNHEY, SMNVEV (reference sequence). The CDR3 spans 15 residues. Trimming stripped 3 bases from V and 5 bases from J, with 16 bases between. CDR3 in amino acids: CASSFSRVGAYGYTF. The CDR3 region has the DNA TGTGCCAGCAGTTTTTCCCGGGTTGGAGCTTATGGCTACACCTTC.

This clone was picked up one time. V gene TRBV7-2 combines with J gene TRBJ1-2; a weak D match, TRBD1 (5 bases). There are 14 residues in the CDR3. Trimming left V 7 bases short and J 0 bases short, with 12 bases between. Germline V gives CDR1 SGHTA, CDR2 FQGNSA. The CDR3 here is CASIPGGTNYGYTF. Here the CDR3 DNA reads TGTGCCAGCATCCCGGGGGGGACTAACTATGGCTACACCTTC.

This CDR3 reads CASSLHIADGYTF. The CDR3 nucleotides are TGTGCCAGCAGCTTACACATTGCCGATGGCTACACCTTC. The chain employs TRBV7-9 and TRBJ1-2; D gene uncertain. Germline CDR1 reads SEHNR; CDR2 reads FQNEAQ (reference sequence). V gave up 2 bases and J gave up 6 bases, with 10 bases separating them. This CDR3 comprises 13 residues. Looking up the rest from reference TRBV7-9 and TRBJ1-2 gives the full variable domain: DTGVSQNPRHKITKRGQNVTFRCDPISEHNRLYWYRQTLGQGPEFLTYFQNEAQLEKSRLLSDRFSAERPKGSFSTLEIQRTEQGDSAMYLCASSLHIADGYTFGSGTRLTVV.

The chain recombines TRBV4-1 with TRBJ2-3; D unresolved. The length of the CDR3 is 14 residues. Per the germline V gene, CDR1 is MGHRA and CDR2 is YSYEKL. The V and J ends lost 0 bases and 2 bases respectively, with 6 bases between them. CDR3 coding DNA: TGCGCCAGCAGCCAAGACGCCAACACAGATACGCAGTATTTT. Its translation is CASSQDANTDTQYF.

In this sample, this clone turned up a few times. For the CDR3, the DNA is TGTGCCAGCAGTGACACGGAGACAAGGGATAACACCGGGGAGCTGTTTTTT. Amino acids: CASSDTETRDNTGELFF. V gene TRBV6-4 combines with J gene TRBJ2-2; D remains unclear. This CDR3 spans 17 amino acids. With 2 bases removed from V and 2 bases from J, the gap between germline ends came to 15 bases. Germline CDR1 MRHNA, CDR2 SNTAGT.

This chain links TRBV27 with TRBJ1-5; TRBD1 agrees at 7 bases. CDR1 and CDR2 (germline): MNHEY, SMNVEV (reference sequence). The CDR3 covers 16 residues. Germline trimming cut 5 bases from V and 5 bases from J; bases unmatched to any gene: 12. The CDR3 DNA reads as TGTGCCAGCAGTCCTCTTCAAGACAGGGACCATCAGCCCCAGCATTTT. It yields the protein CASSPLQDRDHQPQHF.

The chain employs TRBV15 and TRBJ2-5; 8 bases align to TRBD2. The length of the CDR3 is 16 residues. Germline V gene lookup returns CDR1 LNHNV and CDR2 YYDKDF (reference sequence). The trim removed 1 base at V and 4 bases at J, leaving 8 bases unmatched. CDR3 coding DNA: TGTGCCACCAGCAGAGTCGCGGGAGGACGTGGAGAGACCCAGTACTTC. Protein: CATSRVAGGRGETQYF.

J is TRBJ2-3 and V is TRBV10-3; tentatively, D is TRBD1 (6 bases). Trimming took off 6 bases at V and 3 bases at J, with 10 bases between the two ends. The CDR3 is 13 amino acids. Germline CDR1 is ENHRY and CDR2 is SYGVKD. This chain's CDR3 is CAIRLTGTDTQYF. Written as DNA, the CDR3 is TGTGCCATCAGATTAACAGGGACAGATACGCAGTATTTT.